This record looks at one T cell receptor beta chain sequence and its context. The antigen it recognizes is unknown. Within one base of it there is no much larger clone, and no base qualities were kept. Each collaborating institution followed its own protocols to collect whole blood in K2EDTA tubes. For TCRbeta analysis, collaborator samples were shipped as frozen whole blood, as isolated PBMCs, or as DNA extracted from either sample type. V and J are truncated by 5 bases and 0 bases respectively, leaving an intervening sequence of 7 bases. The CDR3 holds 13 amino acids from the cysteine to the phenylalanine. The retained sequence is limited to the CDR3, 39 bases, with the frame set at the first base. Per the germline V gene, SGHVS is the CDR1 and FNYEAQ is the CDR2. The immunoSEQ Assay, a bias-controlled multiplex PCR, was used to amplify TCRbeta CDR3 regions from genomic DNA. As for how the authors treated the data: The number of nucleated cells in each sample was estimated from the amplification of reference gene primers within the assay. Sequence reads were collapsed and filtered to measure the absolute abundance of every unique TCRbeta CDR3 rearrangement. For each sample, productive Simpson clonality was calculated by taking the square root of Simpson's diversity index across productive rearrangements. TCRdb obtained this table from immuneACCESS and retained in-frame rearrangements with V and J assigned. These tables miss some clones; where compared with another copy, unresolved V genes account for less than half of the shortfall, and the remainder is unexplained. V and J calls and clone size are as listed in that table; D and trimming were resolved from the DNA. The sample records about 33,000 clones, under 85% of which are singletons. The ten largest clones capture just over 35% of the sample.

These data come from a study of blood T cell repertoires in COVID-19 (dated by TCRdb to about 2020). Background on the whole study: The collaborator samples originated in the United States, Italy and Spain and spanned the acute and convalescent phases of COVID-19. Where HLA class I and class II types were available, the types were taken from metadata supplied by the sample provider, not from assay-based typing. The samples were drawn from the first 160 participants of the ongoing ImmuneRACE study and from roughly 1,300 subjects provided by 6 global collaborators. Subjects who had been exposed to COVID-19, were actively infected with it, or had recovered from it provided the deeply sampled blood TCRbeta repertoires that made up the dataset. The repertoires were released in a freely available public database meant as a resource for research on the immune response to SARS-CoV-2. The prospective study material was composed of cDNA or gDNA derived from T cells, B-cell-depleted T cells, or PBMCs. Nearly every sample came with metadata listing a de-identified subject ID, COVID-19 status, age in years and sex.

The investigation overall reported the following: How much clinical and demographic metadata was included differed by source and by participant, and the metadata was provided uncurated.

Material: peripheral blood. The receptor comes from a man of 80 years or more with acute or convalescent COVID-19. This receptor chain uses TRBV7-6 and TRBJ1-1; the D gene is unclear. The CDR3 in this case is CASSADLNTEAFF. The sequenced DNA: TGTGCCAGCAGCGCGGATTTGAACACTGAAGCTTTCTTT. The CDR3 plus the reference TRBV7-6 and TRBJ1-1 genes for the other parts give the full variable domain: GAGVSQSPRYKVTKRGQDVALRCDPISGHVSLYWYRQALGQGPEFLTYFNYEAQQDKSGLPNDRFSAERPEGSISTLTIQRTEQRDSAMYRCASSADLNTEAFFGQGTRLTVV.